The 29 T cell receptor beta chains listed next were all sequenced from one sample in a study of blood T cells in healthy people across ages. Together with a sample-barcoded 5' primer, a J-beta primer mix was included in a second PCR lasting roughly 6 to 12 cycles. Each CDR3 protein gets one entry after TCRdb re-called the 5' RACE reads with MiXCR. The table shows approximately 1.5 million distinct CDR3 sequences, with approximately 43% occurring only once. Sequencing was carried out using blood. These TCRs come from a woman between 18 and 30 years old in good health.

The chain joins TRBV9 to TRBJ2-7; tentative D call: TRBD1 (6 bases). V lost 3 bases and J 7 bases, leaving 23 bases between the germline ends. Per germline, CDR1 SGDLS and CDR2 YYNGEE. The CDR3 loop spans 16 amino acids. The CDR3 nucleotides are TGTGCCAGCAGCGCGAGGGGGACACCGGTTTACAATGAGCAGTACTTC. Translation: CASSARGTPVYNEQYF.

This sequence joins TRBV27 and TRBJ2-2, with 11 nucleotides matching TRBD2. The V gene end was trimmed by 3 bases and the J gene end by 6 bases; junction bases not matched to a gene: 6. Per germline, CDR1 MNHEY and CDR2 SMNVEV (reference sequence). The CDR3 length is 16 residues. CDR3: CASSLDLAGGPGELFF. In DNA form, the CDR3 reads TGTGCCAGCAGTTTGGACTTAGCGGGAGGGCCCGGGGAGCTGTTTTTT.

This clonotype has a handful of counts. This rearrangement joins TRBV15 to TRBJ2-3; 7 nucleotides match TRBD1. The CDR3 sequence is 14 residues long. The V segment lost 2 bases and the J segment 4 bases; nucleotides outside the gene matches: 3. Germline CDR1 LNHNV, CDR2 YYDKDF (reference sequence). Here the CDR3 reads CATSRTGESDTQYF. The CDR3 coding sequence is TGTGCCACCAGCAGAACAGGGGAATCAGATACGCAGTATTTT.

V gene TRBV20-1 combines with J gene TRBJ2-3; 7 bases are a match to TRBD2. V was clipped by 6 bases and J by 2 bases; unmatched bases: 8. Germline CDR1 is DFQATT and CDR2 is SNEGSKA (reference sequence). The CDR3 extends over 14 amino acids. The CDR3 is CSATGTIATDTQYF. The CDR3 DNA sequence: TGCAGTGCCACCGGGACTATCGCCACAGATACGCAGTATTTT.

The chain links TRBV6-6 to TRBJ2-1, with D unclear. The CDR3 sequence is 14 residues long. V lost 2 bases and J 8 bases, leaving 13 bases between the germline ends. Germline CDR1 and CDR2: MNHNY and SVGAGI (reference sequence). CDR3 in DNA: TGTGCCAGCAGTTACCCGGCTCGGAAGCATGAGCAGTTCTTC. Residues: CASSYPARKHEQFF.

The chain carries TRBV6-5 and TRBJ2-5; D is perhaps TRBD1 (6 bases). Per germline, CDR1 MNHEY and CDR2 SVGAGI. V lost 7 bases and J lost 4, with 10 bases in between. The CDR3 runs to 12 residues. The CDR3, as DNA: TGTGCCAGCACCTCGACAGGAGAGACCCAGTACTTC. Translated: CASTSTGETQYF.

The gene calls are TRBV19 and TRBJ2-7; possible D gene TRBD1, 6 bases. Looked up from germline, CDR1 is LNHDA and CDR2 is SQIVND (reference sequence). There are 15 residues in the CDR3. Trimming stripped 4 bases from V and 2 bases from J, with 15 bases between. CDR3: CASSTWTAATYEQYF. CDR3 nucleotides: TGTGCCAGTAGTACGTGGACAGCAGCAACCTACGAGCAGTACTTC.

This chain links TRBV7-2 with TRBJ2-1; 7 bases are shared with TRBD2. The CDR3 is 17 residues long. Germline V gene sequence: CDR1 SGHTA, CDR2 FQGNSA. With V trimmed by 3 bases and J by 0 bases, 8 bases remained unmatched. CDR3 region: CASSFLYRGVSYNEQFF. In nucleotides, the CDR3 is TGTGCCAGCAGCTTTCTTTACCGGGGGGTCTCCTACAATGAGCAGTTCTTC.

The CDR3 sequence is CASSQGDRPGYGYTF. CDR3 nucleotides: TGCGCCAGCAGCCAAGGGGACCGCCCGGGTTATGGCTACACCTTC. The V and J genes are TRBV4-1 and TRBJ1-2, with D possibly TRBD1 on 5 matching bases. This CDR3 has 15 amino acids. V lost 1 base and J lost 5, with 14 bases in between. In germline, CDR1 is MGHRA, CDR2 YSYEKL.

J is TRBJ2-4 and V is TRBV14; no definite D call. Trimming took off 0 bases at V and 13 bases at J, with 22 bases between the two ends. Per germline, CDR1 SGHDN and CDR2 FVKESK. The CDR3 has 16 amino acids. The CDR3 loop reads CASSQDQYSVLNEQYF. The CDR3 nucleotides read TGTGCCAGCAGCCAAGACCAGTATTCGGTATTAAATGAGCAGTACTTC.

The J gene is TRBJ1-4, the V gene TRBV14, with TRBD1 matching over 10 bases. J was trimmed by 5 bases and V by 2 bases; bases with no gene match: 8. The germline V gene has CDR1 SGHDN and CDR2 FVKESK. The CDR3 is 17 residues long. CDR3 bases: TGTGCCAGCAGCCAATACACGAGGGGACAGGGGAATGAAAAACTGTTTTTT. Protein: CASSQYTRGQGNEKLFF.

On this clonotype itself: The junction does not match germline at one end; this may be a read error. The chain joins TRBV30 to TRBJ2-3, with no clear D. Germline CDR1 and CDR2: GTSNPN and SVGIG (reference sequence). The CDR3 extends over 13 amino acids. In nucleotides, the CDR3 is TGTGCCCGGAGTGTTCCGGCCCCAGATACGCAGTATTTT. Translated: CARSVPAPDTQYF.

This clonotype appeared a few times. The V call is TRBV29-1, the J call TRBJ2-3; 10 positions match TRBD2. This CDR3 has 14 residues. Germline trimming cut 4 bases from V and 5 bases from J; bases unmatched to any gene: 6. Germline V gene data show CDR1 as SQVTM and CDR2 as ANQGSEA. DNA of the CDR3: TGCAGCGTTGTGACTAGCGGGTTTTTAGATACGCAGTATTTT. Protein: CSVVTSGFLDTQYF.

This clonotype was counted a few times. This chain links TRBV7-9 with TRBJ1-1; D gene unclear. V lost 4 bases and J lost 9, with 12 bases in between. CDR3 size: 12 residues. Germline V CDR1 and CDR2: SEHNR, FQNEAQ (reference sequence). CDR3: CASSSPLRQAFF. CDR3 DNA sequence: TGTGCCAGCAGCTCCCCGTTGCGCCAAGCTTTCTTT.

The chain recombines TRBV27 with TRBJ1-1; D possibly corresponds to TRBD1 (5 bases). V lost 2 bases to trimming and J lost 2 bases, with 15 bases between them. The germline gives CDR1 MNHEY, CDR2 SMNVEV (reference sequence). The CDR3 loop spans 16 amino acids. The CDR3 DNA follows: TGTGCCAGCAGTTTAGAGGGGTCGGGGTTAAACACTGAAGCTTTCTTT. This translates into CASSLEGSGLNTEAFF.

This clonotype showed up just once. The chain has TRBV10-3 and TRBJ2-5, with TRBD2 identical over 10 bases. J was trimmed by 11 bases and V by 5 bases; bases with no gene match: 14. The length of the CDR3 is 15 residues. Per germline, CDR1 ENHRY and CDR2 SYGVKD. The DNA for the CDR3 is TGTGCCATCAGTCAACCTAGCGGGAGCGGGAATGAGCAGTACTTC. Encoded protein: CAISQPSGSGNEQYF.

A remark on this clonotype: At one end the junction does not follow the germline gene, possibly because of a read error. The CDR3 nucleotides are TGTGCCAGCAGTATAACAGGGAGCCTTAATTCACCCTTCCACTTT. This codes for CASSITGSLNSPFHF. The chain has TRBV28 and TRBJ1-6; tentatively, D is TRBD1 (6 bases). Per germline, CDR1 MDHEN and CDR2 SYDVKM. The CDR3 consists of 15 residues.

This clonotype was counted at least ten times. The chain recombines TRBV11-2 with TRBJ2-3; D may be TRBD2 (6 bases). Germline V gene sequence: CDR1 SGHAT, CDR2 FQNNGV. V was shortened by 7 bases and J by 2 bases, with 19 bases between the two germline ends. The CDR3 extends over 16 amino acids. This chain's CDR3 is CASTNTAGLHTDTQYF. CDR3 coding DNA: TGTGCCAGCACCAATACTGCGGGACTTCACACAGATACGCAGTATTTT.

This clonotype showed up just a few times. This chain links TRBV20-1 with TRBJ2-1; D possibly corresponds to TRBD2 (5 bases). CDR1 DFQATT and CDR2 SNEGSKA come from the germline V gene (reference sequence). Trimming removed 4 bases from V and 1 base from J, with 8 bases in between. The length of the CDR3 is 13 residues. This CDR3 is CSAIEGSYNEQFF. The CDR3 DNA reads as TGCAGTGCTATCGAGGGTTCCTACAATGAGCAGTTCTTC.

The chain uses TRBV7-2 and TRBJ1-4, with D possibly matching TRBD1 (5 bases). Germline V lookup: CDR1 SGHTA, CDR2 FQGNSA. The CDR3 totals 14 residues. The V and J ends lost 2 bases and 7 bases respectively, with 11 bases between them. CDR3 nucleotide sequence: TGTGCCAGCAGCTTAATAGGGGCGGGTGAAAAACTGTTTTTT. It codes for CASSLIGAGEKLFF.

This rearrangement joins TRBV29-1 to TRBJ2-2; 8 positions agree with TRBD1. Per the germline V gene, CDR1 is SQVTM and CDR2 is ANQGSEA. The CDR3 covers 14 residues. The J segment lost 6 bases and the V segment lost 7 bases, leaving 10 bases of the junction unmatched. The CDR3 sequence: CSGRTGYNAGELFF. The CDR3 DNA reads TGCAGCGGTAGGACAGGGTATAATGCCGGGGAGCTGTTTTTT.

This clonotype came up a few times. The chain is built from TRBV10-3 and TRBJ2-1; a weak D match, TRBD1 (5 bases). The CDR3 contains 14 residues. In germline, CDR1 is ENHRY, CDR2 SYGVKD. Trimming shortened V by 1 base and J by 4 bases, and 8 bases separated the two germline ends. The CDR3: CAISELSGYNEQFF. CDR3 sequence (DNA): TGTGCCATCAGTGAGTTATCAGGGTACAATGAGCAGTTCTTC.

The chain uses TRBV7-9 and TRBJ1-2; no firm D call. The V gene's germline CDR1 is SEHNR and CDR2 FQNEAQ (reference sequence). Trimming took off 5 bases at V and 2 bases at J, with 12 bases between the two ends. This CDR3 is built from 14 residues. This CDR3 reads CASSMVEGNYGYTF. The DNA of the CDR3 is TGTGCCAGCAGCATGGTGGAGGGAAACTATGGCTACACCTTC.

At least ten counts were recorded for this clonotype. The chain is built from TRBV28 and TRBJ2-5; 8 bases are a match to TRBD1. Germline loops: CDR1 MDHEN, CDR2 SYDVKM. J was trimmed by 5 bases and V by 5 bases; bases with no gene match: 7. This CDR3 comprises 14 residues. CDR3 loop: CASSPGQGGETQYF. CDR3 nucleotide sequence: TGTGCCAGCAGTCCCGGACAGGGCGGGGAGACCCAGTACTTC.

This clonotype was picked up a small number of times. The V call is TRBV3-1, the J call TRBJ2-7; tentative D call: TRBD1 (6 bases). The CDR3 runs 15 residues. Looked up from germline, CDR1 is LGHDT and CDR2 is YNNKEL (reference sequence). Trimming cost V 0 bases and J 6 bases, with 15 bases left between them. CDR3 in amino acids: CASSQDSWTVGEQYF. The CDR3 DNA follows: TGTGCCAGCAGCCAAGATTCATGGACAGTGGGCGAGCAGTACTTC.

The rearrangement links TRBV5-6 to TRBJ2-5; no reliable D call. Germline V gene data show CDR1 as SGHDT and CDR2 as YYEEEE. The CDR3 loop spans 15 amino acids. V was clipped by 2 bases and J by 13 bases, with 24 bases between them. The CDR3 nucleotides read TGTGCCAGCAGCTTACTTACCGGCGGAGCCTACGAGCGGTACTTC. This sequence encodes CASSLLTGGAYERYF.

The CDR3 DNA reads TGCAGCGTTGCCAACAGCCGGGGGCTCTACGAGCAGTACTTC. It translates to CSVANSRGLYEQYF. The genes are TRBV29-1 and TRBJ2-7; D is tentatively TRBD1 or TRBD2 (6 bases each). Trimming left V 4 bases short and J 3 bases short, with 16 bases between. From germline, CDR1 is SQVTM and CDR2 ANQGSEA. The CDR3 sequence is 14 residues long.

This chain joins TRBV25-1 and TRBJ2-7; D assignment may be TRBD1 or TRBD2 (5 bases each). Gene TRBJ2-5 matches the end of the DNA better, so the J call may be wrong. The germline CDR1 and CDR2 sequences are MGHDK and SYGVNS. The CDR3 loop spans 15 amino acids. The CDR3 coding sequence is TGTGCCAGCAGTGAATGGGCAGGGCGGGTGGAGACCCAGTACTTC. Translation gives CASSEWAGRVETQYF.

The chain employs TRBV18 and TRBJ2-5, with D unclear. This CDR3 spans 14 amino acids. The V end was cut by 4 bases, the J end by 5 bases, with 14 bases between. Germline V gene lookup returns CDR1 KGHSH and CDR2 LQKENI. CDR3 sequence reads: CASSLPSFKETQYF. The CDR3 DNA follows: TGTGCCAGCTCACTCCCGTCCTTTAAGGAGACCCAGTACTTC.